The 3 T cell receptor beta chains below were found in one sample sequenced in a study of response to subunit inactivated influenza vaccine. Each CDR3 protein gets one entry after TCRdb re-called the RT-PCR reads with MiXCR. The sample lists 650,000 to 800,000 distinct CDR3 sequences, approximately 15% occurring once. This specimen consisted of PBMCs from blood, obtained about 14 days before vaccination. These receptors all come from a man aged 50 to 59 who received an inactivated influenza vaccine.

This clonotype was found a few times. The chain employs TRBV7-9 and TRBJ2-2, with 8 bases that match TRBD2. CDR1 SEHNR and CDR2 FQNEAQ come from the germline V gene (reference sequence). The ends lost 6 bases at V and 7 bases at J; junction bases unmatched: 10. This CDR3 is 15 amino acids long. CDR3 bases: TGTGCCAGCAGAGAGAGCGGGAGTAGAGGCGGGGAGCTGTTTTTT. Translating gives CASRESGSRGGELFF.

V is TRBV2 and J is TRBJ2-3; 11 nucleotides agree with TRBD2. The CDR3 runs to 18 residues. V gave up 3 bases and J gave up 1 base; unmatched junction bases: 9. Germline values: CDR1 SNHLY, CDR2 FYNNEI. CDR3: CASSDTSGGPFGTDTQYF. The DNA of the CDR3 is TGTGCCAGCAGTGACACTAGCGGGGGACCATTTGGCACAGATACGCAGTATTTT.

This rearrangement joins TRBV6-5 to TRBJ2-5; D is uncertain. There are 12 residues in the CDR3. With 5 bases removed from V and 10 bases from J, the gap between germline ends came to 14 bases. Germline V gene sequence: CDR1 MNHEY, CDR2 SVGAGI. This CDR3 is CASSTGPSDQYF. CDR3 DNA: TGTGCCAGCAGTACTGGCCCGTCGGACCAGTACTTC.